The clone carrying this T cell receptor beta chain appeared a single time. Its antigen is not known. This specimen belongs to a study of human T cells and chemical hapten exposure. Background on the study: Patients had diphenylcyclopropenone applied to the scalp weekly throughout the approximately 23-week study.

V lost 3 bases to trimming and J lost 2 bases; unmatched junction nucleotides: 7. This CDR3 region has 16 residues. CDR1 and CDR2 (germline): SGHNT, YENEEA. Study findings and constraints: Positively correlated with patch test score were the counts of PT1 expanded TCRs.

Time point indicated: pre-sensitization, week 0. Documented treatment: therapeutic diphenylcyclopropenone sensitization with weekly scalp DPC. Prior to application of each patch test, blood was drawn. Using its own MiXCR run on the RACE reads, TCRdb lists one record per CDR3 protein. The table has 35,000 to 40,000 distinct CDR3 sequences, about 10% seen once; the top ten hold roughly 6.2%. The chain recombines TRBV11-3 with TRBJ2-3; 8 nucleotides match TRBD2. The material was whole blood, obtained in connection with sensitization to the hapten diphenylcyclopropenone (DPC). The source is a man aged 30 to 39 with alopecia areata. Some clones in this sample may be carry-over from other donors' samples. The chain's CDR3 is CASSFELAENTDTQYF. In DNA form, the CDR3 reads TGTGCCAGCAGCTTTGAACTAGCGGAAAACACAGATACGCAGTATTTT.